This TCR beta chain was identified during a study of blood T cell repertoires in COVID-19. At the level of the study: Acute-phase and convalescent COVID-19 samples originated in the United States, Italy and Spain.

As processed by the authors: Amplification from reference gene primers served as the basis for estimated nucleated cell counts. Produced via immunoSEQ multiplex PCR; TCRdb's table is partial and in-frame only. D and trimming were read from the DNA, whereas the V and J calls and clone size are those reported in that table. The sample holds some 230,000 clones, approximately 81% seen once. The CDR3 length is 17 residues. V gave up 7 bases and J gave up 3 bases, with 22 bases separating them. Per germline, CDR1 MDHEN and CDR2 SYDVKM. The V and J genes are TRBV28 and TRBJ1-5, with D possibly being TRBD1 (6 bases). The source material was peripheral blood. The sequence came from a man aged 35 to 55 with acute or convalescent COVID-19. CDR3 nucleotide sequence: TGTGCCAGCACCAGGGGTAACCAGGGGAGGGCCAATCAGCCCCAGCATTTT. It translates to CASTRGNQGRANQPQHF.